This T cell receptor beta chain was obtained from a study of T cell repertoires in cytomegalovirus infection. At the level of the study: Signatures in public TCR beta sequences pointed to both CMV infection and matching HLA type.

This clonotype was seen at least ten times. Its antigen is undetermined. General study points: It was HLA-C-restricted CMV-specific TCR beta clonotypes that dominated the response ex vivo.

TCRdb used MiXCR to reprocess the reads, holding one entry per CDR3 protein. The data contain approximately 490,000 distinct CDR3 sequences, about 11% of them singletons. The clonotype comes from a human donor in good health (CMV status not recorded). Some clones in this sample may be carry-over from other donors' samples. The sequenced sample consisted of PBMCs.

CDR3 sequence: CSATGDSGSSNYNEQFF. The CDR3 DNA follows: TGCAGTGCTACCGGGGATAGCGGGAGCAGTAACTACAATGAGCAGTTCTTC. The chain uses TRBV20-1 and TRBJ2-1; 9 bases are a match to TRBD2. The CDR3 length is 17 residues. Germline trimming cut 4 bases from V and 3 bases from J; bases unmatched to any gene: 13. Germline CDR1 is DFQATT and CDR2 is SNEGSKA (reference sequence).